This TCR beta chain was retrieved from a study of cytotoxic CD8 clonotypes in ibrutinib-treated CLL. General observations from the study: Age-matched healthy donor levels were exceeded by baseline clonality, which tracked circulating CD8+ T-cell counts.

Germline loops: CDR1 ENHRY, CDR2 SYGVKD. The CDR3 spans 15 residues. V was trimmed by 2 bases and J by 3 bases, leaving 13 bases between them. Comments on this clone: Its antigen is still unknown.

Sequenced by immunoSEQ multiplex PCR; TCRdb stores in-frame clones only, minus some. The sample carries around 250,000 clones, roughly 70% recorded once. This chain uses TRBV10-3 with TRBJ1-2; D might be TRBD1 (5 bases). The sequence was obtained from a human donor with chronic lymphocytic leukemia. The input for sequencing was PBMCs, taken after 24 months of ibrutinib treatment. DNA of the CDR3: TGTGCCATCAGTGAGGTGGGCAGGGTGCACTATGGCTACACCTTC. It specifies CAISEVGRVHYGYTF.